This T cell receptor beta chain was profiled in a study of OX40 agonist ivuxolimab in advanced cancers. Study at large: An agonistic anti-OX40 (CD134) antibody, ivuxolimab, was used to treat the patients. Every 2 weeks, patients received ivuxolimab intravenously, dosed at 0.01 to 10 mg/kg. Hepatocellular carcinoma, melanoma, renal cell or head and neck cancer affected the dose-escalation patients. General study points: Not determined was the antigen specificity of the expanded peripheral T cells.

Points on this clone: As yet, its antigen is unknown.

The assay was immunoSEQ multiplex PCR, and TCRdb's table has in-frame clones only and misses some. The sample includes tens of thousands of clones, about 91% of them seen just once. This TCR derives from an adult with an advanced solid tumor such as melanoma, head and neck, liver or kidney cancer. The sequencing used CD4+ or CD8+ T cells sorted from blood, collected in a trial of the OX40 agonist ivuxolimab.

CDR3 sequence (DNA): TGCGCCAGCAGCTTGATAACCGGGACGCCTCCTGAAGCTTTCTTT. The encoded protein is CASSLITGTPPEAFF. The chain carries TRBV5-1 and TRBJ1-1; perhaps TRBD1 as D (5 bases). Trimming took 1 base from V and 6 from J, leaving 16 bases between them. The CDR3 runs 15 residues. The germline gives CDR1 SGHRS, CDR2 YFSETQ.